Presented here are 29 T cell receptor beta chains from one specimen sequenced in a study of blood T cell repertoires in COVID-19. Assay used: immunoSEQ multiplex PCR; TCRdb lists only in-frame clones, some missing. The sample records 200,000 to 300,000 clones, approximately 90% being singletons. The sequenced sample consisted of PBMCs or T cells enriched from blood (not recorded which). Receptors were obtained from a woman under 40 who had recovered from COVID-19.

The V call is TRBV10-2, the J call TRBJ1-4; 10 nucleotides align to TRBD1. The V and J ends lost 6 bases and 5 bases, in that order; junction bases with no gene match: 3. Germline V gene lookup returns CDR1 WSHSY and CDR2 SAAADI. There are 14 residues in the CDR3. This CDR3 is CASRPGQGNEKLFF. DNA for the CDR3: TGCGCCAGCAGACCGGGACAGGGGAATGAAAAACTGTTTTTT.

V gene TRBV7-2 combines with J gene TRBJ1-2; 8 nucleotides line up with TRBD1. This CDR3 contains 14 residues. CDR1 and CDR2 (germline): SGHTA, FQGNSA. Trimming removed 5 bases from V and 6 bases from J; junction bases left unmatched: 8. CDR3 bases: TGTGCCAGCAGCCACACAGGGGGAAGGGATGGCTACACCTTC. This codes for CASSHTGGRDGYTF.

This CDR3 is CASSRRRLPYNEQFF. The DNA for the CDR3 is TGTGCCAGCAGCCGCCGGAGACTACCATACAATGAGCAGTTCTTC. The rearrangement uses TRBV4-2 and TRBJ2-1; D possibly corresponds to TRBD2 (5 bases). Trimming removed 4 bases from V and 4 bases from J, with 14 bases in between. The CDR3 runs to 15 residues. CDR1 is LGHNA, CDR2 YNFKEQ, per germline.

V gene TRBV20-1 combines with J gene TRBJ2-3; D possibly corresponds to TRBD2 (5 bases). This CDR3 region has 14 residues. Germline V lookup: CDR1 DFQATT, CDR2 SNEGSKA (reference sequence). V lost 3 bases, J lost 5 bases, and 15 bases lay in between. CDR3 sequence reads: CSASQTNREDTQYF. DNA for the CDR3: TGCAGTGCTAGTCAAACGAATCGGGAAGATACGCAGTATTTT.

This clone appeared a single time. The V gene is TRBV20-1, the J gene TRBJ2-5; D possibly corresponds to TRBD2 (6 bases). The CDR3 consists of 13 residues. V was pared by 3 bases and J by 1 base, with 9 bases between. Germline V CDR1 and CDR2: DFQATT, SNEGSKA (reference sequence). This CDR3 is CSASRGAQETQYF. CDR3 DNA: TGCAGTGCTAGTCGCGGGGCCCAAGAGACCCAGTACTTC.

This sequence joins TRBV11-1 and TRBJ2-7; the D gene is possibly TRBD2 (6 bases). CDR1 and CDR2 from the germline V gene are SGHAT and FQDESV (reference sequence). The CDR3 loop spans 14 amino acids. V was pared by 5 bases and J by 2 bases, with 13 bases between. The CDR3 here is CASSRRRVPYEQYF. CDR3 sequence (DNA): TGTGCCAGCAGCCGAAGGAGGGTGCCCTACGAGCAGTACTTC.

The chain uses TRBV24-1 and TRBJ1-1; TRBD1 aligns across 7 bases. CDR1 is KGHDR and CDR2 is SFDVKD in the germline V gene. CDR3 length equals 13 residues. V was clipped by 7 bases and J by 10 bases; unmatched bases: 11. The CDR3, as DNA: TGTGCCACCAGATCTACAGGGGTCAAGGGAGCTTTCTTT. Translating it yields CATRSTGVKGAFF.

The chain has TRBV28 and TRBJ1-6, with D possibly TRBD1 on 6 matching bases. The CDR3 consists of 15 residues. Deletions cut 8 bases from V and 9 bases from J, with 20 bases between. Per the germline V gene, CDR1 is MDHEN and CDR2 is SYDVKM. The chain's CDR3 is CASVAPNRAGSPLHF. The CDR3 region has the DNA TGTGCCAGCGTAGCCCCCAACAGGGCCGGTTCACCCCTCCACTTT.

The V and J genes are TRBV7-9 and TRBJ1-1; TRBD1 might be the D (6 bases). Germline CDR1 is SEHNR and CDR2 is FQNEAQ (reference sequence). The CDR3 is 15 residues long. V was shortened by 3 bases and J by 0 bases, with 11 bases between the two germline ends. CDR3 DNA sequence: TGTGCCAGCAGCTTGGCCAGGGGCCTGAACACTGAAGCTTTCTTT. It is translated as CASSLARGLNTEAFF.

The chain recombines TRBV30 with TRBJ1-5, with 8 bases fitting TRBD1. V shed 1 base, J shed 7 bases, and the junction held 12 bases outside the gene matches. CDR1 is GTSNPN, CDR2 SVGIG, per germline (reference sequence). CDR3 length: 16 residues. The CDR3 sequence is CAWSGTPGGLGQPQHF. The CDR3 DNA sequence: TGTGCCTGGAGTGGGACACCAGGGGGCCTGGGCCAGCCCCAGCATTTT.

This clone has just one count. The V call is TRBV19, the J call TRBJ1-2, with a possible D match to TRBD1 (6 bases). The CDR3 is made up of 13 amino acids. Germline assignment: CDR1 LNHDA and CDR2 SQIVND (reference sequence). The germline V and J ends were trimmed by 5 bases and 5 bases, with 12 bases remaining between them. CDR3 sequence reads: CASSPRTVYGYTF. DNA for the CDR3: TGTGCCAGTAGTCCTAGGACAGTTTATGGCTACACCTTC.

This clone has a single count. The V and J genes are TRBV27 and TRBJ1-5, with 8 bases identical to TRBD1. Trimming took 6 bases from V and 6 from J; bases not matched to a gene: 7. CDR3 length equals 14 residues. Germline loops: CDR1 MNHEY, CDR2 SMNVEV (reference sequence). The DNA of the CDR3 is TGTGCCAGCAGCCGACAGGGGCCTGGTCAGCCCCAGCATTTT. The encoded protein is CASSRQGPGQPQHF.

The chain uses TRBV5-8 and TRBJ1-1; maybe TRBD1 (5 bases). V shed 4 bases and J shed 0 bases, with 16 bases lying between them. Germline values: CDR1 SGHTS, CDR2 YDEGEE. The CDR3 is made up of 16 amino acids. The CDR3 sequence is CASSPPSGKLNTEAFF. CDR3 bases: TGTGCCAGCAGCCCGCCCTCAGGGAAATTGAACACTGAAGCTTTCTTT.

The chain couples TRBV19 to TRBJ1-5; no definite D call. The CDR3 runs to 14 residues. Trimming removed 7 bases from V and 2 bases from J, with 12 bases in between. Germline V lookup: CDR1 LNHDA, CDR2 SQIVND (reference sequence). Here the CDR3 reads CASIAGNGNQPQHF. Here the CDR3 DNA reads TGTGCCAGTATTGCGGGAAATGGCAATCAGCCCCAGCATTTT.

This chain links TRBV19 with TRBJ1-5; D is uncertain. The CDR3 loop spans 15 amino acids. Trimming shortened V by 1 base and J by 4 bases, and 11 bases separated the two germline ends. The germline CDR1 and CDR2 sequences are LNHDA and SQIVND (reference sequence). CDR3 nucleotide sequence: TGTGCCAGTAGTATAGTGTGGAGAGGGAATCAGCCCCAGCATTTT. It specifies CASSIVWRGNQPQHF.

J is TRBJ2-2 and V is TRBV4-1, with 9 positions matching TRBD1. Trimming removed 0 bases from V and 5 bases from J; junction bases left unmatched: 7. The germline V gene encodes CDR1 MGHRA and CDR2 YSYEKL. The CDR3 contains 17 residues. This chain's CDR3 is CASSQDPGTGNTGELFF. In DNA form, the CDR3 reads TGCGCCAGCAGCCAAGATCCCGGGACAGGGAATACCGGGGAGCTGTTTTTT.

The V and J genes are TRBV2 and TRBJ1-1, with D hard to call. The CDR3 is 13 residues long. Trimming removed 5 bases at V and 0 bases at J, with 7 bases between. Germline CDR1 SNHLY, CDR2 FYNNEI. CDR3: CASSREVNTEAFF. In DNA form, the CDR3 reads TGTGCCAGCAGTCGGGAGGTGAACACTGAAGCTTTCTTT.

This CDR3 is CASSLKRTIASNTIYF. The CDR3 DNA reads as TGTGCCAGCAGCTTGAAAAGGACTATCGCCTCTAACACCATATATTTT. The chain is built from TRBV7-9 and TRBJ1-3; D is unclear. CDR1 is SEHNR and CDR2 is FQNEAQ in the germline V gene (reference sequence). V shed 3 bases and J shed 7 bases, with 19 bases lying between them. The CDR3 runs 16 residues.

The chain recombines TRBV30 with TRBJ1-4; D remains ambiguous. Trimming shortened V by 1 base and J by 8 bases, and 20 bases separated the two germline ends. Germline CDR1 GTSNPN, CDR2 SVGIG (reference sequence). The CDR3 length is 16 residues. CDR3 protein: CAWSAYLTRVWEKLFF. The CDR3 bases are TGTGCCTGGAGTGCTTACTTAACACGGGTGTGGGAAAAACTGTTTTTT.

The chain combines TRBV20-1 with TRBJ1-1; D is possibly TRBD1 (5 bases). This CDR3 has 11 residues. In germline, CDR1 is DFQATT, CDR2 SNEGSKA (reference sequence). The V and J ends lost 3 bases and 10 bases respectively, with 12 bases between them. CDR3 bases: TGCAGTGCTAGGTCGGGGGTTGCAGCTTTCTTT. This sequence encodes CSARSGVAAFF.

The chain employs TRBV6-5 and TRBJ1-1; D is ambiguous. The germline V gene encodes CDR1 MNHEY and CDR2 SVGAGI. This CDR3 comprises 12 residues. V was cut by 4 bases and J by 7 bases, with 10 bases left in between. The DNA of the CDR3 is TGTGCCAGCAGTTCAACGGTGAATGAAGCTTTCTTT. It codes for CASSSTVNEAFF.

V gene TRBV14 combines with J gene TRBJ2-5; TRBD2 agrees at 7 bases. The CDR3 has 14 amino acids. Looked up from germline, CDR1 is SGHDN and CDR2 is FVKESK. V shed 3 bases, J shed 1 base, and the junction held 2 bases outside the gene matches. In DNA form, the CDR3 reads TGTGCCAGCAGCCATGGGACTATCCAAGAGACCCAGTACTTC. Protein: CASSHGTIQETQYF.

The V gene is TRBV30, the J gene TRBJ1-1; D is ambiguous. This CDR3 contains 11 residues. V was cut by 0 bases and J by 10 bases, with 9 bases left in between. The germline gives CDR1 GTSNPN, CDR2 SVGIG (reference sequence). CDR3 DNA sequence: TGTGCCTGGAGTGTACGGGATGGAGCTTTCTTT. This gives the protein CAWSVRDGAFF.

This rearrangement joins TRBV12-3 or TRBV12-4 to TRBJ1-1, with a tentative D call TRBD1 (5 bases). This CDR3 is built from 13 residues. V was shortened by 1 base and J by 5 bases, with 8 bases between the two germline ends. The CDR3 protein is CASSLGGETEAFF. The CDR3 DNA sequence: TGTGCCAGCAGTTTAGGGGGGGAGACTGAAGCTTTCTTT.

The genes are TRBV4-2 and TRBJ2-7; D uncertain. The germline V and J ends were trimmed by 1 base and 0 bases, with 13 bases remaining between them. Germline V gene lookup returns CDR1 LGHNA and CDR2 YNFKEQ. The CDR3 totals 16 residues. CDR3 residues: CASSQVSAPSSYEQYF. For the CDR3, the DNA is TGTGCCAGCAGCCAAGTATCAGCGCCAAGCTCCTACGAGCAGTACTTC.

The rearrangement joins TRBV7-3 to TRBJ1-1, with TRBD1 matching 10 bases. V was clipped by 1 base and J by 0 bases; unmatched bases: 5. This CDR3 is 17 amino acids long. CDR1 and CDR2 from the germline V gene are SGHTA and FQGTGA. Written as DNA, the CDR3 is TGTGCCAGCAGCTTAAAAAGACAGGGGGCTATGAACACTGAAGCTTTCTTT. Amino acid sequence: CASSLKRQGAMNTEAFF.

V usage is TRBV7-2 and J usage is TRBJ2-1, with 7 bases lining up with TRBD2. The V gene end was trimmed by 1 base and the J gene end by 5 bases; junction bases not matched to a gene: 5. The germline CDR1 and CDR2 sequences are SGHTA and FQGNSA. CDR3 length: 15 residues. The CDR3 DNA is TGTGCCAGCAGCTTAGGGCTAGCGGTCCACAATGAGCAGTTCTTC. It codes for CASSLGLAVHNEQFF.

In nucleotides, the CDR3 is TGCGCCAGCAGCTTGGTAGGACAGGGTGTCGGCTACACCTTC. Protein sequence: CASSLVGQGVGYTF. V is TRBV5-1 and J is TRBJ1-2, with 8 bases identical to TRBD1. Unmatched junction bases numbered 6, after V lost 0 bases and J lost 8 bases. Germline V gene sequence: CDR1 SGHRS, CDR2 YFSETQ. The CDR3 covers 14 residues.

The chain employs TRBV7-2 and TRBJ2-1; 9 nucleotides agree with TRBD1. The CDR3 is 15 residues long. V was pared by 4 bases and J by 8 bases, with 9 bases of the junction left unmatched. Germline values: CDR1 SGHTA, CDR2 FQGNSA. DNA of the CDR3: TGTGCCAGCAGCTCCCCGGGGACAGGGTCCCATGAGCAGTTCTTC. It encodes CASSSPGTGSHEQFF.